This TCR beta chain was retrieved from a study of blood T cell repertoires in COVID-19. Background on the study: Italy, Spain and the United States were the sources of the convalescent and acute COVID-19 samples.

Original processing notes: Amplification with reference gene primers provided the estimates of nucleated cell counts. Sequencing used immunoSEQ multiplex PCR; TCRdb keeps in-frame clones, though not all of them. V and J calls and clone size are as listed in that table; D and trimming were resolved from the DNA. The sample gives 160,000 or so clones, around 80% of which show up once; around 7% is in the top ten. Germline CDR1 and CDR2: MNHEY and SVGAGI. J was trimmed by 14 bases and V by 6 bases; bases with no gene match: 9. This CDR3 contains 12 residues. Sequenced input: peripheral blood. The TCR originated in a man between 65 and 85 years old with active or convalescent COVID-19. The chain uses TRBV6-5 and TRBJ1-2; 10 nucleotides agree with TRBD1. CDR3 loop: CASSTSGQGCTF. The DNA of the CDR3 is TGTGCCAGCAGCACATCGGGACAGGGGTGTACCTTC.